This record covers a single TCR beta chain. The ends lost 0 bases at V and 3 bases at J; junction bases unmatched: 1. This CDR3 has 15 amino acids. The germline V gene has CDR1 SGDLS and CDR2 YYNGEE. Repertoires were generated with immunoSEQ multiplex PCR, while TCRdb's copy carries only in-frame clones and drops some. The data hold about 300,000 clones, with roughly 85% observed a single time. The data were taken from a study of blood T cell repertoires in COVID-19. In the study overall: T cells, B-cell-depleted T cells, or PBMCs supplied cDNA or gDNA.

Participant ages covered about 18 to 89 years across 24 US areas. Cohorts were based on clinical histories the participants reported. A COVID-19 case was met by exposed participants within 2 weeks before study entry. The V gene is TRBV9, the J gene TRBJ2-3; 10 nucleotides match TRBD1. This receptor was identified in a woman in her twenties or thirties who had been exposed to COVID-19. Sample: PBMCs or T cells enriched from blood (not recorded which). The CDR3 DNA reads TGTGCCAGCAGCGTAGCGGACAGGGGGACAGATACGCAGTATTTT. Amino acid sequence: CASSVADRGTDTQYF.